A single count supports the clone carrying this T cell receptor beta chain. The CDR3 is 15 residues long. Germline V CDR1 and CDR2: LGHDT, YNNKEL (reference sequence). V gave up 3 bases and J gave up 1 base, with 12 bases separating them. This record belongs to a study of blood T cell repertoires in COVID-19. The data were produced by immunoSEQ multiplex PCR, yet TCRdb's version contains in-frame clones alone and is incomplete. This table has roughly 300,000 clones, 86% appearing once. Cohort 3 recovery required two negative PCRs, clearance, or symptom resolution. Sequences were obtained from PBMCs or T cells enriched from blood (not recorded which). This sequence joins TRBV3-1 (or the pseudogene TRBV3-2) and TRBJ2-5, with D perhaps matching TRBD1 (5 bases). This receptor was identified in a man aged 25-45 years who had recovered from COVID-19. The chain's CDR3 is CASSHPVGRQETQYF. For the CDR3, the DNA is TGTGCCAGCAGCCATCCTGTGGGGCGCCAAGAGACCCAGTACTTC.